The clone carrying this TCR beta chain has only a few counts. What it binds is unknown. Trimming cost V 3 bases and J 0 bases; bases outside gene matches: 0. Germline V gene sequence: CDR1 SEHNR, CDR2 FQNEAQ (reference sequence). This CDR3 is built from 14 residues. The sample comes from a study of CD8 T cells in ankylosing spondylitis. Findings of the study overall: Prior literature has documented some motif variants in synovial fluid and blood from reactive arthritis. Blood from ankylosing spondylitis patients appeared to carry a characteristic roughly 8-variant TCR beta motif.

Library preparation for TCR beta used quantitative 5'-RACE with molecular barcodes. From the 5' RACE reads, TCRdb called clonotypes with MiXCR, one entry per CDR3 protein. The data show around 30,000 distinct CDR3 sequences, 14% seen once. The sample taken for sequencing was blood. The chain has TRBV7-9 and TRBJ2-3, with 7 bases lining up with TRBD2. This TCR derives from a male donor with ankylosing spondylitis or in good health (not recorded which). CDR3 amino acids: CASSFGRSTDTQYF. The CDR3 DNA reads TGTGCCAGCAGCTTCGGGAGGAGCACAGATACGCAGTATTTT. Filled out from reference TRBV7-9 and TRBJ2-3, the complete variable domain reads DTGVSQNPRHKITKRGQNVTFRCDPISEHNRLYWYRQTLGQGPEFLTYFQNEAQLEKSRLLSDRFSAERPKGSFSTLEIQRTEQGDSAMYLCASSFGRSTDTQYFGPGTRLTVL.